Below are 16 T cell receptor beta chains sequenced from a single sample in a study of T cell changes during pregnancy in multiple sclerosis. Using immunoSEQ multiplex PCR, the repertoire was profiled, and TCRdb retains in-frame clones only, with some absent. The sample lists about 39,000 clones, approximately 94% seen once, with about 0.38% in the top ten. This sample comprised CD4+ T cells from peripheral blood mononuclear cells, obtained after pregnancy. These TCRs come from a female donor with multiple sclerosis, enrolled in a pregnancy study.

This clone was found once. V gene TRBV18 combines with J gene TRBJ2-6, with 7 bases identical to TRBD1. Germline loops: CDR1 KGHSH, CDR2 LQKENI. Unmatched junction bases numbered 5, after V lost 2 bases and J lost 4 bases. CDR3 length: 16 amino acids. The CDR3: CASSPRGLSGANVLTF. Here the CDR3 DNA reads TGTGCCAGCTCACCAAGGGGGCTGTCCGGGGCCAACGTCCTGACTTTC.

V and J are TRBV15 and TRBJ1-6, with D tentatively TRBD1 (6 bases). V was cut by 3 bases and J by 2 bases, with 8 bases left in between. The CDR3 length is 15 residues. Germline V CDR1 and CDR2: LNHNV, YYDKDF (reference sequence). CDR3 sequence: CATSRKGAYNSPLHF. CDR3 in DNA: TGTGCCACCAGCAGGAAGGGGGCCTATAATTCACCCCTCCACTTT.

The chain recombines TRBV27 with TRBJ1-5; tentative D call: TRBD1 (6 bases). V dropped 5 bases and J dropped 8 bases, with 16 bases sitting between them. CDR3 size: 14 residues. From germline, CDR1 is MNHEY and CDR2 SMNVEV (reference sequence). CDR3 amino acids: CASSPDRPHKPQHF. The DNA for the CDR3 is TGTGCCAGCAGTCCAGACAGGCCGCACAAGCCCCAGCATTTT.

The chain links TRBV2 to TRBJ2-1, with 11 bases fitting TRBD2. This CDR3 is built from 16 residues. Germline loops: CDR1 SNHLY, CDR2 FYNNEI. Germline trimming cut 5 bases from V and 2 bases from J; bases unmatched to any gene: 5. In DNA, the CDR3 is TGTGCCAGCAGTCTTAGCGGGGGGGTGGCCTACAATGAGCAGTTCTTC. Translated: CASSLSGGVAYNEQFF.

CDR3 DNA: TGTGCCAGCTCTAGGGCCGGGACAGGGCTTTCACCCCTCCACTTT. Residues: CASSRAGTGLSPLHF. This chain links TRBV27 with TRBJ1-6, with 9 bases lining up with TRBD1. CDR1 is MNHEY and CDR2 is SMNVEV in the germline V gene (reference sequence). The CDR3 consists of 15 residues. The V segment lost 8 bases and the J segment 9 bases; nucleotides outside the gene matches: 11.

This rearrangement joins TRBV7-9 to TRBJ1-1; D uncertain. V was pared by 4 bases and J by 1 base, with 13 bases between. Looked up from germline, CDR1 is SEHNR and CDR2 is FQNEAQ (reference sequence). The CDR3 runs 15 residues. The CDR3 region is CASSSRGGRNTEAFF. DNA of the CDR3: TGTGCCAGCAGCTCCCGAGGAGGCAGGAACACTGAAGCTTTCTTT.

The gene calls are TRBV2 and TRBJ1-1; D not resolved. Trimming pared 6 bases from V and 0 bases from J, leaving 14 bases between. The germline V gene encodes CDR1 SNHLY and CDR2 FYNNEI. CDR3 length equals 15 residues. CDR3 in amino acids: CASRPQTGMNTEAFF. In DNA form, the CDR3 reads TGTGCCAGCAGGCCCCAGACGGGGATGAACACTGAAGCTTTCTTT.

With respect to this clone: The junction and the germline gene differ at one end; a read error may be behind it. This chain uses TRBV7-7 with TRBJ2-1, with a tentative D call TRBD1 (5 bases). The CDR3 runs 15 residues. CDR1 SSHAT and CDR2 FNYEAQ come from the germline V gene (reference sequence). The CDR3 region is CASSRDSVTNNEQFF. The CDR3 nucleotides read TGTGCTAGCAGCCGCGACAGTGTAACTAACAATGAGCAGTTCTTC.

The chain links TRBV5-4 to TRBJ2-3, with TRBD2 identical over 10 bases. CDR1 is SGHNT, CDR2 YYREEE, per germline (reference sequence). J was trimmed by 5 bases and V by 4 bases; bases with no gene match: 7. The CDR3 length is 15 residues. The CDR3 spells CASSGSGGAGDTQYF. The CDR3 DNA follows: TGTGCCAGCAGCGGAAGCGGGGGGGCGGGAGATACGCAGTATTTT.

This clone was counted once. The chain is built from TRBV7-9 and TRBJ2-1, with 7 bases lining up with TRBD1. CDR1 SEHNR and CDR2 FQNEAQ come from the germline V gene (reference sequence). The CDR3 length is 11 residues. V was pared by 4 bases and J by 15 bases, with 6 bases of the junction left unmatched. This CDR3 is CASSSRDSWFF. CDR3 nucleotide sequence: TGTGCCAGCAGCTCCCGGGACAGTTGGTTCTTC.

The chain combines TRBV6-1 with TRBJ2-3, with 9 nucleotides matching TRBD2. The V and J ends lost 3 bases and 6 bases, in that order; junction bases with no gene match: 7. The CDR3 consists of 15 residues. The germline CDR1 and CDR2 sequences are MNHNS and SASEGT. CDR3 DNA: TGTGCCAGCAGTGATGCCCGGACTAGCGTTGATACGCAGTATTTT. Amino acids: CASSDARTSVDTQYF.

The chain links TRBV18 to TRBJ2-7, with D perhaps TRBD2 (6 bases). Germline lookup yields CDR1 KGHSH and CDR2 LQKENI. V was shortened by 4 bases and J by 7 bases, with 17 bases between the two germline ends. The CDR3 runs to 14 residues. CDR3 sequence (DNA): TGTGCCAGCTCACTCGGGACTTTCCGAGAAGAGCAGTACTTC. Its translation: CASSLGTFREEQYF. The full variable domain, with the rest looked up from reference TRBV18 and TRBJ2-7, is NAGVMQNPRHLVRRRGQEARLRCSPMKGHSHVYWYRQLPEEGLKFMVYLQKENIIDESGMPKERFSAEFPKEGPSILRIQQVVRGDSAAYFCASSLGTFREEQYFGPGTRLTVT.

This chain connects TRBV10-1 to TRBJ1-6; D is perhaps TRBD1 (5 bases). V lost 8 bases and J 9 bases, leaving 26 bases between the germline ends. The CDR3 covers 17 residues. The germline CDR1 and CDR2 sequences are WNHNN and SYGVQD (reference sequence). CDR3: CASARSGTGLLVSPLHF. For the CDR3, the DNA is TGCGCCAGCGCCCGAAGCGGGACTGGGCTCCTTGTTTCACCCCTCCACTTT.

The chain uses TRBV11-2 and TRBJ1-2, with no clear D. CDR3 size: 15 residues. The germline gives CDR1 SGHAT, CDR2 FQNNGV. Trimming shortened V by 7 bases and J by 3 bases, and 18 bases separated the two germline ends. CDR3 in amino acids: CASNSPGKAYYGYTF. The CDR3 nucleotides read TGTGCCAGCAACTCCCCCGGGAAGGCGTACTATGGCTACACCTTC.

The gene calls are TRBV19 and TRBJ2-1, with D perhaps matching TRBD2 (7 bases). The length of the CDR3 is 11 residues. Trimming cost V 7 bases and J 8 bases, with 9 bases left between them. From germline, CDR1 is LNHDA and CDR2 SQIVND (reference sequence). This CDR3 is CASIGGHEQFF. CDR3 nucleotides: TGTGCCAGTATCGGGGGGCATGAGCAGTTCTTC.

The rearrangement uses TRBV14 and TRBJ2-7; no clear D gene. The germline gives CDR1 SGHDN, CDR2 FVKESK. V lost 2 bases, J lost 0 bases, and 8 bases lay in between. This CDR3 is built from 14 residues. The CDR3 is CASSQRRSSYEQYF. The CDR3 DNA sequence: TGTGCCAGCAGCCAAAGACGGAGCTCCTACGAGCAGTACTTC.